The 8 T cell receptor beta chains below were found in one sample sequenced in a study of T cell responses to AZD1222 COVID-19 vaccine. Clones were read by immunoSEQ multiplex PCR, and TCRdb kept only the in-frame ones, dropping some. The top ten clones hold about 5.2% of a sample with about 120,000 clones, 75% to 95% of them seen once. Material: peripheral blood, obtained on day 0 of AZD1222 vaccination. The receptor set was obtained from an adult in good health.

The genes are TRBV9 and TRBJ2-1; the match to TRBD2 covers 14 bases. V trimming: 4 bases; J trimming: 8 bases; junction bases outside the gene matches: 8. CDR1 and CDR2 (germline): SGDLS, YYNGEE. This CDR3 comprises 16 residues. This CDR3 reads CASSSRTSGRIHEQFF. The CDR3 bases are TGTGCCAGCAGCTCCCGGACTAGCGGGAGGATTCATGAGCAGTTCTTC.

This chain uses TRBV7-9 with TRBJ2-1, with 7 bases that match TRBD1. CDR1 SEHNR and CDR2 FQNEAQ come from the germline V gene (reference sequence). Trimming took 3 bases from V and 8 from J; bases not matched to a gene: 10. CDR3 length: 15 residues. CDR3 in amino acids: CASSFTTGVWYEQFF. As DNA, the CDR3 is TGTGCCAGCAGCTTTACTACAGGGGTATGGTATGAGCAGTTCTTC.

The chain uses TRBV5-1 and TRBJ2-7; 7 bases are a match to TRBD1. CDR1 is SGHRS, CDR2 YFSETQ, per germline. The CDR3 has 16 amino acids. The V and J ends lost 4 bases and 3 bases, in that order; junction bases with no gene match: 13. CDR3 loop: CASSPRPPGQHYEQYF. DNA of the CDR3: TGCGCCAGCAGCCCTAGGCCTCCGGGACAGCACTACGAGCAGTACTTC.

J is TRBJ2-7 and V is TRBV19; D is possibly TRBD2 (5 bases). Trimming took off 1 base at V and 7 bases at J, with 23 bases between the two ends. In germline, CDR1 is LNHDA, CDR2 SQIVND (reference sequence). The CDR3 length is 17 residues. The CDR3 bases are TGTGCCAGTAGTATAGCCGGAATCGATCGCGGGTCGGGGGAGCAGTACTTC. Its translation is CASSIAGIDRGSGEQYF.

The rearrangement joins TRBV19 to TRBJ1-2; D not resolved. The V end lost 7 bases, the J end lost 8 bases, and 17 bases lay between the germline ends. The CDR3 length is 13 residues. CDR1 LNHDA and CDR2 SQIVND come from the germline V gene (reference sequence). The CDR3 region is CASKTDTIKGYTF. CDR3 DNA: TGTGCCAGTAAAACGGATACAATCAAGGGCTACACCTTC.

Here the CDR3 DNA reads TGTGCCAGCTCACCCCAACAACTAGCGGGAGGGACCTACGAGCAGTACTTC. Its protein product is CASSPQQLAGGTYEQYF. The chain carries TRBV18 and TRBJ2-7, with 13 bases aligning to TRBD2. V gave up 3 bases and J gave up 2 bases; unmatched junction bases: 7. The CDR3 is 17 amino acids. Germline-derived CDR1 and CDR2 are KGHSH and LQKENI.

The rearrangement joins TRBV20-1 to TRBJ2-5; D is possibly TRBD2 (6 bases). The germline V gene has CDR1 DFQATT and CDR2 SNEGSKA (reference sequence). With 3 bases removed from V and 0 bases from J, the gap between germline ends came to 8 bases. This CDR3 region has 13 residues. Here the CDR3 reads CSASGDYQETQYF. The CDR3 coding sequence is TGCAGTGCTAGTGGGGACTACCAAGAGACCCAGTACTTC.

The chain has TRBV3-1 (or the pseudogene TRBV3-2) and TRBJ2-7, with TRBD2 matching over 9 bases. V was clipped by 5 bases and J by 1 base; unmatched bases: 6. The CDR3 extends over 15 amino acids. In germline, CDR1 is LGHDT, CDR2 YNNKEL (reference sequence). CDR3 loop: CASSEAGGRSYEQYF. The CDR3 region has the DNA TGTGCCAGCAGCGAAGCGGGAGGACGGTCCTACGAGCAGTACTTC.